Following are 29 T cell receptor beta chains from one sample sequenced in a study of blood T cell repertoires in COVID-19. Sequencing was performed with immunoSEQ multiplex PCR; in TCRdb, only in-frame clones are kept and a portion is missing. The sample contains approximately 150,000 clones, more than 80% of which appear only once. Sequenced sample: peripheral blood. The receptors come from a woman aged 60-75 years with COVID-19, enrolled during active disease.

J is TRBJ2-5 and V is TRBV4-1; 9 bases are shared with TRBD2. From germline, CDR1 is MGHRA and CDR2 YSYEKL. The ends lost 1 base at V and 3 bases at J; junction bases unmatched: 9. This CDR3 is 17 amino acids long. Here the CDR3 reads CASSQGRGSSGEETQYF. CDR3 DNA sequence: TGCGCCAGCAGCCAAGGGCGCGGATCTAGCGGGGAAGAGACCCAGTACTTC.

The gene calls are TRBV25-1 and TRBJ1-6, with 7 bases that match TRBD1. V was clipped by 3 bases and J by 14 bases; unmatched bases: 19. The CDR3 covers 17 residues. The germline gives CDR1 MGHDK, CDR2 SYGVNS. This chain's CDR3 is CASSDTPRTGSTVALHF. For the CDR3, the DNA is TGTGCCAGCAGTGATACACCTAGGACAGGCTCTACGGTGGCCCTCCACTTT. Full variable domain (missing parts from reference TRBV25-1 and TRBJ1-6): EADIYQTPRYLVIGTGKKITLECSQTMGHDKMYWYQQDPGMELHLIHYSYGVNSTEKGDLSSESTVSRIRTEHFPLTLESARPSHTSQYLCASSDTPRTGSTVALHFGNGTRLTVT.

Comments on this clone: The identical CDR3 is also encoded by other nucleotide sequences in the sample. The J gene is TRBJ2-5, the V gene TRBV4-3, with unresolved D. V lost 0 bases and J 4 bases, leaving 6 bases between the germline ends. Germline loops: CDR1 LGHNA, CDR2 YSLEER. The CDR3 loop spans 13 amino acids. CDR3 sequence (DNA): TGCGCCAGCAGCCAAGATCTTCGAGAGACCCAGTACTTC. It specifies CASSQDLRETQYF.

The chain carries TRBV7-9 and TRBJ2-6; 7 nucleotides agree with TRBD1. CDR3 size: 19 residues. V dropped 4 bases and J dropped 0; count of bases not matched to a gene: 12. Germline V lookup: CDR1 SEHNR, CDR2 FQNEAQ (reference sequence). The CDR3 sequence: CASSSPGRQGYSGANVLTF. CDR3 DNA sequence: TGTGCCAGCAGCTCCCCGGGTCGACAGGGCTACTCTGGGGCCAACGTCCTGACTTTC.

The chain employs TRBV29-1 and TRBJ2-1; D is undetermined. In germline, CDR1 is SQVTM, CDR2 ANQGSEA. V was shortened by 0 bases and J by 7 bases, with 16 bases between the two germline ends. The CDR3 is 15 residues long. The CDR3 spells CSVEDLKIPENEQFF. The DNA for the CDR3 is TGCAGCGTTGAAGATCTTAAGATTCCCGAGAATGAGCAGTTCTTC.

The J gene is TRBJ1-2, the V gene TRBV5-1, with 11 bases aligning to TRBD1. This CDR3 comprises 15 residues. V was pared by 0 bases and J by 3 bases, with 1 base of the junction left unmatched. Looked up from germline, CDR1 is SGHRS and CDR2 is YFSETQ. CDR3 amino acids: CASSLGTGGYYGYTF. The CDR3 DNA reads as TGCGCCAGCAGCTTGGGGACAGGGGGCTACTATGGCTACACCTTC.

DNA for the CDR3: TGCAGCGTACTACAGGGGGTTTATGGCTACACCTTC. Translating it yields CSVLQGVYGYTF. This sequence joins TRBV29-1 and TRBJ1-2; TRBD1 matches at 8 bases. The trim removed 6 bases at V and 5 bases at J, leaving 5 bases unmatched. CDR3 length: 12 amino acids. Per the germline V gene, CDR1 is SQVTM and CDR2 is ANQGSEA.

The rearrangement joins TRBV6-5 to TRBJ2-5; D unclear. The CDR3 totals 11 residues. Trimming removed 2 bases at V and 5 bases at J, with 3 bases between. Germline-derived CDR1 and CDR2 are MNHEY and SVGAGI. The CDR3 is CASSYRETQYF. The DNA of the CDR3 is TGTGCCAGCAGTTACCGGGAGACCCAGTACTTC.

This clone has only a few counts. The rearrangement links TRBV3-1 (or the pseudogene TRBV3-2) to TRBJ2-1; TRBD2 matches 7 bases. The germline CDR1 and CDR2 sequences are LGHDT and YNNKEL (reference sequence). This CDR3 is 13 amino acids long. The V and J ends lost 8 bases and 7 bases, in that order; junction bases with no gene match: 8. The DNA for the CDR3 is TGTGCCAGCGAGAGCGGGGCCTGGAATGAGCAGTTCTTC. Its protein is CASESGAWNEQFF.

The rearrangement joins TRBV7-2 to TRBJ2-7; D is uncertain. The CDR3 spans 14 residues. Germline CDR1 reads SGHTA; CDR2 reads FQGNSA. V was cut by 5 bases and J by 4 bases, with 15 bases left in between. The CDR3 here is CASSPGKAWYEQYF. The CDR3, as DNA: TGTGCCAGCAGCCCCGGTAAAGCCTGGTACGAGCAGTACTTC.

The chain joins TRBV9 to TRBJ1-3, with 7 bases identical to TRBD1. CDR1 is SGDLS and CDR2 is YYNGEE in the germline V gene. V lost 3 bases to trimming and J lost 4 bases; unmatched junction nucleotides: 10. The CDR3 sequence is 16 residues long. CDR3 nucleotide sequence: TGTGCCAGCAGCGCCGACCCAGGGACAGTAGGAAACACCATATATTTT. Residues: CASSADPGTVGNTIYF.

The rearrangement links TRBV6-6 to TRBJ2-1; weak D call: TRBD2 (5 bases). The CDR3 extends over 14 amino acids. V lost 5 bases and J lost 5, with 13 bases in between. The germline CDR1 and CDR2 sequences are MNHNY and SVGAGI (reference sequence). The CDR3 nucleotides read TGTGCCAGCAGTACCCCCGGGAAGAACAATGAGCAGTTCTTC. Its translation is CASSTPGKNNEQFF.

The rearrangement joins TRBV18 to TRBJ1-5, with D maybe TRBD1 (6 bases). Per germline, CDR1 KGHSH and CDR2 LQKENI. The CDR3 loop spans 13 amino acids. V lost 3 bases and J lost 10, with 13 bases in between. The CDR3: CASSPGTGIPQHF. For the CDR3, the DNA is TGTGCCAGCTCACCGGGTACAGGGATCCCCCAGCATTTT.

The rearrangement uses TRBV5-1 and TRBJ2-1; 7 bases map to TRBD2. From germline, CDR1 is SGHRS and CDR2 YFSETQ. This CDR3 contains 15 residues. The V segment lost 1 base and the J segment 2 bases; nucleotides outside the gene matches: 3. The CDR3: CASSLSGDPYNEQFF. CDR3 nucleotides: TGCGCCAGCAGCTTGAGCGGGGACCCCTACAATGAGCAGTTCTTC.

The chain uses TRBV7-2 and TRBJ1-3; D not resolved. CDR1 and CDR2 from the germline V gene are SGHTA and FQGNSA. Trimming left V 5 bases short and J 4 bases short, with 9 bases between. The CDR3 loop spans 13 amino acids. The CDR3 sequence: CASSNLNGNTIYF. CDR3 coding DNA: TGTGCCAGCAGCAACTTAAACGGAAACACCATATATTTT. Supplemented by reference TRBV7-2 and TRBJ1-3, the full variable domain reads GAGVSQSPSNKVTEKGKDVELRCDPISGHTALYWYRQSLGQGLEFLIYFQGNSAPDKSGLPSDRFSAERTGGSVSTLTIQRTQQEDSAVYLCASSNLNGNTIYFGEGSWLTVV.

The CDR3 nucleotides read TGTGCCAGCAGTCGCTATGTTAAAACCGGGACTAGGCAGTACTTC. Translating it yields CASSRYVKTGTRQYF. The chain links TRBV2 to TRBJ2-7; 8 positions agree with TRBD2. The V gene end was trimmed by 5 bases and the J gene end by 9 bases; junction bases not matched to a gene: 15. The CDR3 is 15 amino acids. Per the germline V gene, CDR1 is SNHLY and CDR2 is FYNNEI.

The chain is built from TRBV7-2 and TRBJ1-3; no clear D. The CDR3 consists of 12 residues. Germline V gene data show CDR1 as SGHTA and CDR2 as FQGNSA. V gave up 5 bases and J gave up 2 bases, with 4 bases separating them. CDR3 residues: CASSQTGNTIYF. CDR3 bases: TGTGCCAGCAGCCAAACTGGAAACACCATATATTTT.

A single count supports this clone. J is TRBJ1-2 and V is TRBV4-3; D is unclear. Germline V gene sequence: CDR1 LGHNA, CDR2 YSLEER. Trimming took off 0 bases at V and 7 bases at J, with 12 bases between the two ends. This CDR3 has 14 amino acids. The CDR3 here is CASSQEYSTGGYTF. The CDR3 DNA sequence: TGCGCCAGCAGCCAAGAATATTCGACGGGTGGCTACACCTTC.

This sequence joins TRBV6-5 and TRBJ1-6; D is unresolved. The germline V and J ends were trimmed by 10 bases and 0 bases, with 10 bases remaining between them. This CDR3 spans 14 amino acids. The germline CDR1 and CDR2 sequences are MNHEY and SVGAGI. The CDR3 DNA reads TGTGCCACCCGTAGGAGCTCCTATAATTCACCCCTCCACTTT. It is translated as CATRRSSYNSPLHF.

The chain combines TRBV4-3 with TRBJ1-2; tentative D call: TRBD1 (6 bases). Trimming took 0 bases from V and 3 from J, leaving 8 bases between them. There are 14 residues in the CDR3. Per the germline V gene, CDR1 is LGHNA and CDR2 is YSLEER. CDR3 residues: CASSQDNRDYGYTF. Written as DNA, the CDR3 is TGCGCCAGCAGCCAAGATAACAGGGACTATGGCTACACCTTC.

The chain is built from TRBV6-2 or TRBV6-3 and TRBJ2-6, with TRBD1 identical over 10 bases. Germline V gene data show CDR1 as MNHEY and CDR2 as SVGEGT. The CDR3 loop spans 17 amino acids. Losses at the gene ends were 3 bases for V and 2 bases for J; bases not matched to a gene: 4. CDR3 region: CASSYRQGAAGANVLTF. The CDR3 coding sequence is TGTGCCAGCAGTTATCGACAGGGGGCAGCTGGGGCCAACGTCCTGACTTTC.

The chain couples TRBV5-6 to TRBJ1-1; 7 bases align to TRBD1. After removal of 0 bases from V and 4 bases from J, the junction contained 9 bases not matched to a gene. The CDR3 is made up of 16 amino acids. CDR1 is SGHDT and CDR2 is YYEEEE in the germline V gene. The CDR3 DNA sequence: TGTGCCAGCAGCTTGGGCGTAGGGGGCTGGAGCACTGAAGCTTTCTTT. Its protein product is CASSLGVGGWSTEAFF.

This rearrangement joins TRBV10-3 to TRBJ2-3; D is possibly TRBD1 (6 bases). The CDR3 has 13 amino acids. The V end lost 4 bases, the J end lost 2 bases, and 7 bases lay between the germline ends. Germline CDR1 and CDR2: ENHRY and SYGVKD. The chain's CDR3 is CAISGTDTDTQYF. The CDR3, as DNA: TGTGCCATCAGTGGGACAGACACAGATACGCAGTATTTT.

The chain has TRBV19 and TRBJ1-1; D unresolved. Per the germline V gene, CDR1 is LNHDA and CDR2 is SQIVND (reference sequence). V was cut by 6 bases and J by 0 bases, with 8 bases left in between. CDR3 length equals 13 residues. The CDR3 DNA reads as TGTGCCAGTAGCAACCAGGTGAACACTGAAGCTTTCTTT. Translation gives CASSNQVNTEAFF.

The J gene is TRBJ1-2, the V gene TRBV9, with D possibly being TRBD1 (5 bases). Trimming took 4 bases from V and 5 from J, leaving 15 bases between them. The CDR3 runs 14 residues. CDR1 SGDLS and CDR2 YYNGEE come from the germline V gene. CDR3 sequence reads: CASSHSRQPYGYTF. The CDR3 DNA reads TGTGCCAGCAGCCATAGCCGACAGCCGTATGGCTACACCTTC. The full variable domain, its missing parts supplied by reference TRBV9 and TRBJ1-2, is DSGVTQTPKHLITATGQRVTLRCSPRSGDLSVYWYQQSLDQGLQFLIQYYNGEERAKGNILERFSAQQFPDLHSELNLSSLELGDSALYFCASSHSRQPYGYTFGSGTRLTVV.

This chain's CDR3 is CAIRATASGDEQYF. The CDR3 coding sequence is TGTGCCATCAGGGCTACGGCGTCAGGGGACGAGCAGTACTTC. This chain connects TRBV10-3 to TRBJ2-7, with D maybe TRBD1 (6 bases). Germline V gives CDR1 ENHRY, CDR2 SYGVKD. This CDR3 is built from 14 residues. V was cut by 6 bases and J by 5 bases, with 17 bases left in between.

CDR3 sequence (DNA): TGTGCCAGCAGCTTAGAGGGGGCCTCATATGGCTACACCTTC. Its translation is CASSLEGASYGYTF. J is TRBJ1-2 and V is TRBV11-2; D is possibly TRBD1 (6 bases). Germline V lookup: CDR1 SGHAT, CDR2 FQNNGV. The V end was cut by 0 bases, the J end by 5 bases, with 10 bases between. The CDR3 consists of 14 residues.

The chain has TRBV5-4 and TRBJ1-2; TRBD1 aligns across 8 bases. Germline V gene data show CDR1 as SGHNT and CDR2 as YYREEE (reference sequence). The CDR3 totals 15 residues. The V and J ends lost 2 bases and 6 bases, in that order; junction bases with no gene match: 9. Here the CDR3 DNA reads TGTGCCAGCAGCTTTATTGAAGGACAGGGCAATGGCTACACCTTC. Translating it yields CASSFIEGQGNGYTF.

The V gene is TRBV6-5, the J gene TRBJ1-2, with 10 bases that match TRBD1. Trimming removed 8 bases from V and 8 bases from J; junction bases left unmatched: 8. Germline values: CDR1 MNHEY, CDR2 SVGAGI. This CDR3 has 13 amino acids. The CDR3 sequence: CASRGTGALGYTF. The CDR3 nucleotides are TGTGCCAGCCGAGGGACAGGGGCTTTAGGCTACACCTTC.